These T cell receptor beta chains were read from a single sample in a study of PD-1 blockade in classical Hodgkin lymphoma. Assay: immunoSEQ multiplex PCR; the TCRdb copy retains only in-frame clones and omits some. In the table there are about 15,000 clones, around 83% of which are singletons. The sample in question was peripheral blood mononuclear cells (PBMCs), obtained at baseline. The receptors derive from a human donor with classical Hodgkin lymphoma. Both conserved end residues are part of each CDR3. Fields, in order: clone size, J gene, V gene, D gene, CDR3 protein, CDR3 DNA. D genes are given only for firm matches. Rows may omit the clone size; those that give it use once, few, many or a size class.

-,TRBJ1-2,TRBV4-3,TRBD1,CASSQLGQGANGYTF,TGCGCCAGCAGCCAGTTAGGGCAGGGGGCAAATGGCTACACCTTC
-,TRBJ1-2,TRBV30,-,CAWMKGIESYTF,TGTGCCTGGATGAAGGGAATCGAAAGCTACACCTTC
-,TRBJ1-1,TRBV6-5,-,CASSYSRGTEAFF,TGTGCCAGCAGTTACTCGAGAGGCACTGAAGCTTTCTTT
few,TRBJ1-5,TRBV25-1,TRBD1,CASSETGSNQPQHF,TGTGCCAGCAGTGAGACAGGGTCTAATCAGCCCCAGCATTTT
-,TRBJ2-5,TRBV4-3,-,CASSQDLAGDQETQYF,TGCGCCAGCAGCCAAGATTTGGCAGGGGACCAAGAGACCCAGTACTTC
-,TRBJ1-1,TRBV18,-,CASSPATGPPEAFF,TGTGCCAGCTCACCAGCGACAGGCCCTCCTGAAGCTTTCTTT
once,TRBJ2-7,TRBV7-8,-,CASSLTGEQYF,TGTGCCAGCAGCTTAACAGGCGAGCAGTACTTC
few,TRBJ1-2,TRBV19,-,CASHPPGAGGYTF,TGTGCCAGTCACCCCCCGGGGGCCGGTGGCTACACCTTC
-,TRBJ2-6,TRBV7-2,TRBD1,CASSLATGVGANVLTF,TGTGCCAGCAGCTTAGCGACAGGGGTTGGGGCCAACGTCCTGACTTTC
-,TRBJ2-7,TRBV5-1,TRBD1,CATKEPQGAEQYF,TGCGCCACCAAGGAGCCGCAGGGGGCCGAGCAGTACTTC
-,TRBJ2-7,TRBV4-1,-,CASSQDGSGTYEQYF,TGCGCCAGCAGCCAAGACGGCTCGGGAACCTACGAGCAGTACTTC
-,TRBJ2-7,TRBV18,-,CASSPPGLLGGYEQYF,TGTGCCAGCTCACCCCCGGGCCTCCTAGGAGGTTACGAGCAGTACTTC
-,TRBJ2-3,TRBV11-2,-,CASSSRGEGLPTDTQYF,TGTGCCAGCAGCTCGAGGGGGGAGGGTCTACCCACAGATACGCAGTATTTT
-,TRBJ1-2,TRBV21-1,-,CASSKKGPGGGYTF,TGTGCCAGCAGCAAAAAGGGTCCTGGGGGAGGCTACACCTTC
-,TRBJ2-7,TRBV18,-,CASSPTADYEQYF,TGTGCCAGCTCACCTACGGCGGACTACGAGCAGTACTTC
few,TRBJ2-3,TRBV7-2,TRBD2,CASSFWRGSSTDTQYF,TGTGCCAGCAGCTTTTGGCGGGGGAGTTCGACAGATACGCAGTATTTT
-,TRBJ1-3,TRBV4-3,-,CASSQERAGDTIYF,TGCGCCAGCAGCCAAGAGAGGGCCGGGGACACCATATATTTT
once,TRBJ2-7,TRBV5-4,-,CASSSSSYEQYF,TGTGCCAGCAGCTCCAGCTCCTACGAGCAGTACTTC
-,TRBJ1-2,TRBV6-6,-,CATSLGYGYTF,TGTGCCACCTCGCTAGGTTATGGCTACACCTTC
-,TRBJ1-1,TRBV7-9,-,CASSSRAREAFF,TGTGCCAGCAGCTCCCGGGCTCGTGAAGCTTTCTTT
-,TRBJ1-1,TRBV6-6,-,CASSYPAPPDTEAFF,TGTGCCAGCAGTTACCCGGCCCCGCCGGACACTGAAGCTTTCTTT
once,TRBJ2-7,TRBV9,TRBD2,CASSASGTTPHEQYF,TGTGCCAGCAGCGCTAGCGGGACGACCCCCCACGAGCAGTACTTC
-,TRBJ1-2,TRBV25-1,-,CASSEGANGYTF,TGTGCCAGCAGTGAGGGGGCCAATGGCTACACCTTC